A selection of T cell receptor beta chains follows, all from one sample in a study of T cell responses to AZD1222 COVID-19 vaccine. This table comes from immunoSEQ multiplex PCR, and its TCRdb copy is limited to in-frame clones, with some not included. The sample gives around 100,000 clones, 88% of which show up once; approximately 6.5% is in the top ten. Sequenced here: peripheral blood, sampled 28 days after the second AZD1222 dose. These receptors all come from an adult who received the AZD1222 COVID-19 vaccine. Each CDR3 is given with its conserved first and last residue. Size is omitted from some rows. Given values are once, few, many or a class for expanded clones.

j_gene,abundance,v_gene,CDR3aa
TRBJ1-3,once,TRBV7-8,CASSSGQVPLSGNTIYF
TRBJ2-1,NA,TRBV4-1,CASSQGDRWSNEQFF
TRBJ2-5,NA,TRBV7-6,CASSLAPSGGAWETQYF
TRBJ2-2,NA,TRBV27,CASGRGAPNTGELFF
TRBJ1-2,NA,TRBV4-1,CASSQDPPGVYGYTF
TRBJ2-3,once,TRBV2,CASSDGSGADTQYF
TRBJ2-5,NA,TRBV2,CASSDLTSNEETQYF
TRBJ2-2,NA,TRBV27,CASSLLGETGELFF
TRBJ1-5,NA,TRBV18,CASSPRQGADQPQHF
TRBJ2-7,few,TRBV2,CASSVWTGMTGEQYF
TRBJ1-2,NA,TRBV24-1,CATSDSGQGTGGYTF
TRBJ2-5,NA,TRBV7-9,CAVGEETQYF
TRBJ1-2,NA,TRBV6-5,CASRIGQGVYGYTF
TRBJ1-2,NA,TRBV6-5,CASSYPGQGYGYTF
TRBJ1-6,NA,TRBV4-1,CASSQEGQGFSPLHF
TRBJ2-1,NA,TRBV9,CASSVTATYNEQFF
TRBJ2-3,once,TRBV5-5,CASSLGLAASTDTQYF
TRBJ1-2,NA,TRBV19,CASSEPGTRSYIYGYTF
TRBJ2-7,once,TRBV3-1/TRBV3-2,CASSQARIYEQYF
TRBJ2-2,NA,TRBV3-1/TRBV3-2,CASSQDWGNTGELFF
TRBJ1-2,NA,TRBV10-3,CAISEGARGYTF
TRBJ2-2,NA,TRBV5-1,CASSLILQGTNTGELFF
TRBJ1-2,few,TRBV27,CASSLGAPWGADGYTF
TRBJ1-5,few,TRBV5-6,CASSLQDRDQPQHF
TRBJ1-6,NA,TRBV5-1,CASSPSWGSNSPLHF
TRBJ2-3,NA,TRBV7-9,CASSYGLIADTQYF
TRBJ2-3,NA,TRBV19,CASSIVLAGASTDTQYF
TRBJ2-2,NA,TRBV27,CASRAGQGSGELFF
TRBJ1-1,NA,TRBV5-1,CASSKRDRGYGTEAFF
TRBJ1-2,once,TRBV3-1/TRBV3-2,CASSQGLTGTGGSGYTF
TRBJ2-2,NA,TRBV19,CASRRTGNTGELFF
TRBJ1-3,once,TRBV7-2,CASSPGTGGGNTIYF
TRBJ2-3,NA,TRBV3-1/TRBV3-2,CASSQEVASRATDTQYF
TRBJ1-5,NA,TRBV10-3,CAISDGTGVGNQPQHF
TRBJ2-5,once,TRBV7-3,CASSLRGAVQETQYF
TRBJ1-5,NA,TRBV2,CASSERQGSNQPQHF
TRBJ2-3,NA,TRBV6-5,CASRRFASTDTQYF